The 19 T cell receptor beta chains given below trace back to one sample, sequenced in a study of cytomegalovirus exposure and HLA in healthy donors. PCR employed 60 Vbeta and 13 Jbeta primers. Produced via immunoSEQ multiplex PCR; TCRdb's table is partial and in-frame only. This table holds 150,000 to 200,000 clones, about two thirds found once. Sequences were obtained from PBMCs. These TCRs come from a woman under 40 in good health and CMV-seronegative.

The CDR3 coding sequence is TGTGCCAGCAGCCCACGGAGGATCAGCACAGATACGCAGTATTTT. Translating it yields CASSPRRISTDTQYF. The chain carries TRBV7-8 and TRBJ2-3; D is possibly TRBD2 (5 bases). Deletions cut 5 bases from V and 0 bases from J, with 12 bases between. The CDR3 length is 15 residues. The V gene's germline CDR1 is SGHVS and CDR2 FQNEAQ.

The V call is TRBV6-6, the J call TRBJ2-1, with TRBD1 as a possible D gene (5 bases). V was pared by 8 bases and J by 4 bases, with 12 bases between. The CDR3 runs 13 residues. Germline-derived CDR1 and CDR2 are MNHNY and SVGAGI (reference sequence). DNA for the CDR3: TGTGCCAGCGGGAAAGACAGTTACAATGAGCAGTTCTTC. It yields the protein CASGKDSYNEQFF.

The CDR3 coding sequence is TGTGCCAGCAGATCTACAGGGGCAGAGTCCTATAATTCACCCCTCCACTTT. It codes for CASRSTGAESYNSPLHF. The chain recombines TRBV28 with TRBJ1-6; TRBD1 agrees at 7 bases. Unmatched junction bases numbered 9, after V lost 6 bases and J lost 1 base. The CDR3 consists of 17 residues. Germline V gene data show CDR1 as MDHEN and CDR2 as SYDVKM.

This clone was seen only once. The V gene is TRBV28, the J gene TRBJ2-5, with 9 bases lining up with TRBD1. The CDR3 runs to 16 residues. Germline CDR1 is MDHEN and CDR2 is SYDVKM. J gave up 5 bases and V 4 bases, and 11 bases lay outside the gene matches. CDR3 bases: TGTGCCAGCAGTTCGCCGGGACAGGGAAATATGGAGACCCAGTACTTC. Its translation is CASSSPGQGNMETQYF.

A few counts support this clone. V is TRBV6-5 and J is TRBJ2-1, with 9 bases that match TRBD2. The CDR3 is 16 residues long. The germline CDR1 and CDR2 sequences are MNHEY and SVGAGI. J was trimmed by 4 bases and V by 0 bases; bases with no gene match: 4. The CDR3 loop is CASSYSVAGEYNEQFF. CDR3 DNA sequence: TGTGCCAGCAGTTACTCGGTAGCGGGGGAGTACAATGAGCAGTTCTTC.

V usage is TRBV15 and J usage is TRBJ2-3, with TRBD2 matching 9 bases. This CDR3 comprises 15 residues. The V segment lost 3 bases and the J segment 1 base; nucleotides outside the gene matches: 2. Looked up from germline, CDR1 is LNHNV and CDR2 is YYDKDF (reference sequence). CDR3 coding DNA: TGTGCCACCAGCAGGCGGACTAGCGGCACAGATACGCAGTATTTT. Translation gives CATSRRTSGTDTQYF.

The chain is built from TRBV5-1 and TRBJ2-5; a possible D gene is TRBD1 (5 bases). V gave up 0 bases and J gave up 5 bases, with 11 bases separating them. This CDR3 contains 14 residues. In germline, CDR1 is SGHRS, CDR2 YFSETQ. CDR3: CASSLGQLGETQYF. CDR3 coding DNA: TGCGCCAGCAGCTTGGGACAGCTAGGGGAGACCCAGTACTTC. Using reference TRBV5-1 and TRBJ2-5 for the parts outside the CDR3, the full variable domain is KAGVTQTPRYLIKTRGQQVTLSCSPISGHRSVSWYQQTPGQGLQFLFEYFSETQRNKGNFPGRFSGRQFSNSRSEMNVSTLELGDSALYLCASSLGQLGETQYFGPGTRLLVL.

The chain is built from TRBV6-5 and TRBJ2-1, with 8 positions matching TRBD2. The germline V gene has CDR1 MNHEY and CDR2 SVGAGI. There are 15 residues in the CDR3. The trim removed 2 bases at V and 1 base at J, leaving 1 base unmatched. CDR3 amino acids: CASSYLAGSYNEQFF. The CDR3 region has the DNA TGTGCCAGCAGTTACCTAGCGGGTTCCTACAATGAGCAGTTCTTC.

The chain combines TRBV5-1 with TRBJ2-3; D may be TRBD2 (6 bases). CDR1 and CDR2 from the germline V gene are SGHRS and YFSETQ. The CDR3 is made up of 11 amino acids. V lost 7 bases and J 7 bases, leaving 10 bases between the germline ends. CDR3 nucleotide sequence: TGCGCCAGCGGTCGGGACTATACGCAGTATTTT. This gives the protein CASGRDYTQYF.

J is TRBJ2-5 and V is TRBV28, with no clear D. The J call may be faulty, since TRBJ2-7 better matches the DNA end. The germline V gene has CDR1 MDHEN and CDR2 SYDVKM. The CDR3 spans 11 residues. The CDR3 region has the DNA TGTGCCAGCAGAAGATCCTACGAGCAGTACTTC. Amino acid sequence: CASRRSYEQYF.

This clone occurred once. The chain uses TRBV5-6 and TRBJ1-2, with D unclear. CDR3 length equals 12 residues. The V and J ends lost 0 bases and 4 bases respectively, with 4 bases between them. Germline V gene data show CDR1 as SGHDT and CDR2 as YYEEEE. CDR3 sequence: CASSLVSYGYTF. The CDR3 bases are TGTGCCAGCAGCTTGGTCTCCTATGGCTACACCTTC.

The table lists this clone with a count of one. The rearrangement uses TRBV11-2 and TRBJ2-2; 9 positions match TRBD1. The ends lost 7 bases at V and 3 bases at J; junction bases unmatched: 9. The germline CDR1 and CDR2 sequences are SGHAT and FQNNGV. This CDR3 spans 16 amino acids. CDR3 amino acids: CASTDTTGGHTGELFF. The CDR3 coding sequence is TGTGCCAGCACCGACACGACAGGGGGACACACCGGGGAGCTGTTTTTT.

V is TRBV30 and J is TRBJ2-7; 7 bases align to TRBD1. This CDR3 is 13 amino acids long. The germline CDR1 and CDR2 sequences are GTSNPN and SVGIG (reference sequence). V was pared by 5 bases and J by 2 bases, with 6 bases of the junction left unmatched. The CDR3 bases are TGTGCCTGGGAGGGACAGTCTACCTACGAGCAGTACTTC. Translating gives CAWEGQSTYEQYF.

The V and J genes are TRBV6-5 and TRBJ2-7; maybe TRBD1 (5 bases). Per the germline V gene, CDR1 is MNHEY and CDR2 is SVGAGI. CDR3 length equals 14 residues. V lost 6 bases and J lost 4, with 16 bases in between. CDR3 residues: CASRKDTTGYEQYF. As DNA, the CDR3 is TGTGCCAGCAGAAAGGACACCACTGGTTACGAGCAGTACTTC.

V and J are TRBV28 and TRBJ1-5; tentatively, D is TRBD1 (6 bases). Germline CDR1 is MDHEN and CDR2 is SYDVKM. The CDR3 is made up of 14 amino acids. Trimming cost V 5 bases and J 4 bases, with 12 bases left between them. The CDR3 is CASSQPQGNQPQHF. The CDR3 nucleotides read TGTGCCAGCAGTCAACCTCAGGGGAATCAGCCCCAGCATTTT.

This clone was observed a single time. The CDR3 reads CARSRGGPGGRTEAFF. As DNA, the CDR3 is TGTGCCAGAAGCCGGGGGGGCCCGGGAGGGAGGACTGAAGCTTTCTTT. The rearrangement links TRBV5-3 to TRBJ1-1; D is perhaps TRBD1 (6 bases). TRBV5-3 is reported as an ORF; its role is uncertain. CDR3 length: 16 amino acids. Trimming took 4 bases from V and 5 from J, leaving 21 bases between them.

The chain recombines TRBV7-9 with TRBJ2-7; D uncertain. Germline lookup yields CDR1 SEHNR and CDR2 FQNEAQ (reference sequence). CDR3 length: 12 amino acids. Deletions cut 3 bases from V and 5 bases from J, with 8 bases between. The DNA for the CDR3 is TGTGCCAGCAGCTTCTCGTCCCACGAGCAGTACTTC. It specifies CASSFSSHEQYF.

This clone was picked up a small number of times. The rearrangement uses TRBV11-1 and TRBJ1-1; no firm D call. The CDR3 spans 12 residues. V was shortened by 2 bases and J by 3 bases, with 4 bases between the two germline ends. CDR1 is SGHAT, CDR2 FQDESV, per germline (reference sequence). CDR3 sequence reads: CASSLIDTEAFF. The CDR3 DNA is TGTGCCAGCAGCTTAATAGACACTGAAGCTTTCTTT.

The chain carries TRBV29-1 and TRBJ2-1; TRBD1 matches at 10 bases. This CDR3 spans 14 amino acids. V gave up 5 bases and J gave up 9 bases; unmatched junction bases: 10. The germline V gene encodes CDR1 SQVTM and CDR2 ANQGSEA. The CDR3 bases are TGCAGCGTTCAAAGACAGGGGGCGCAGGGTGAGCAGTTCTTC. This translates into CSVQRQGAQGEQFF.